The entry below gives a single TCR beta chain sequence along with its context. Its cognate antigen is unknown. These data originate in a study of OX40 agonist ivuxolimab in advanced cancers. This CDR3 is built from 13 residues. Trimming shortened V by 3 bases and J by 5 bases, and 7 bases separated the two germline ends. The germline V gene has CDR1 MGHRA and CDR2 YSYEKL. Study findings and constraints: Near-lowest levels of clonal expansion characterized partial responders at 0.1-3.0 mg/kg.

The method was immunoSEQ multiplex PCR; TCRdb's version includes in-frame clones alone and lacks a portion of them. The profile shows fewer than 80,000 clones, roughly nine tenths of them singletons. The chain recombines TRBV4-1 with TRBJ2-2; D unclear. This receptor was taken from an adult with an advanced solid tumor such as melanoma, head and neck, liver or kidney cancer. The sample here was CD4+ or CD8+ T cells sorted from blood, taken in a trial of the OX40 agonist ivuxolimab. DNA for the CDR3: TGCGCCAGCAGCCACGGGTGGACCGGGGAGCTGTTTTTT. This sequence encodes CASSHGWTGELFF.